Detailed here is one T cell receptor beta chain. Its antigen is unknown. Germline lookup yields CDR1 MGHRA and CDR2 YSYEKL. V gave up 4 bases and J gave up 0 bases, with 14 bases separating them. This CDR3 spans 16 amino acids. It was CD45RO-negative cells, positively selected for CCR7, that made up naive CD8 cells, with terminally differentiated effector memory CD45RA+ cells excluded. The record originates from a study of shared clonotypes between healthy human individuals. Turning to the study itself: Serving as donors were two women and a few men, whose ages spanned 18 to 49.

Assay execution proceeded at the deep level. Sequencing was performed with immunoSEQ multiplex PCR; in TCRdb, only in-frame clones are kept and a portion is missing. The sample lists millions of clones, approximately 95% seen once, with about 1.1% in the top ten. Findings of the study overall: What rarefaction showed was incomplete sorted-subset sequencing despite large depth. The sampled material consisted only of blood, and tissue repertoires are likely to differ.

This clonotype was obtained from a man aged 18 to 29 in good health. Sequencing input: naive CD8+ T cells sorted from blood. The chain couples TRBV4-1 to TRBJ2-3; D perhaps matches TRBD1 (6 bases). CDR3 coding DNA: TGCGCCAGCAGCCGGTCACAGGGTGGGAGCACAGATACGCAGTATTTT. It yields the protein CASSRSQGGSTDTQYF.